This T cell receptor beta chain is from a study of CD8 T cells in Susac syndrome. In the multiple sclerosis control group, patients were treatment-naive and had stable or active relapsing-remitting disease. When the RNA was reverse transcribed, random hexamers were used with an input of 0.5 to 1 ug. TCRdb reprocessed the immunoSEQ multiplex PCR reads with MiXCR, giving one entry per CDR3 protein. Seen here are some 160,000 distinct CDR3 sequences, approximately 96% observed once, and the top ten hold about 0.15%. Germline V CDR1 and CDR2: ENHRY, SYGVKD. Trimming took off 2 bases at V and 1 base at J, with 10 bases between the two ends. The CDR3 is 15 amino acids.

The source material was CD8+ T cells from PBMCs. The source is a human donor with multiple sclerosis. The V call is TRBV10-3, the J call TRBJ2-3; D gene unclear. CDR3 loop: CAISEPSLGTDTQYF. For the CDR3, the DNA is TGTGCCATCAGTGAGCCTAGTTTGGGCACAGATACGCAGTATTTT.